This TCR beta chain was captured in a study of blood T cell repertoires in COVID-19. Whole-study context: Acute and convalescent COVID-19 samples came from the United States, Italy and Spain.

Measured with immunoSEQ multiplex PCR; TCRdb has only the in-frame clones, and not every one. The data show roughly 300,000 clones, with about four fifths seen just once and approximately 1.1% held by the top ten. The CDR3 is made up of 14 amino acids. With V trimmed by 8 bases and J by 4 bases, 7 bases remained unmatched. Per germline, CDR1 MNHEY and CDR2 SVGAGI. The clonotype comes from a woman between 45 and 65 years old with acute or convalescent COVID-19. Sequencing was done on a sample of peripheral blood. This rearrangement joins TRBV6-5 to TRBJ2-5; 10 bases are shared with TRBD2. CDR3 nucleotides: TGTGCCAGCTTAAAATTAGCGGGGGGAGAGACCCAGTACTTC. This translates into CASLKLAGGETQYF.